Below, one TCR beta chain is given with its context. This sample was included in a study of T cell changes during pregnancy in multiple sclerosis. This table comes from immunoSEQ multiplex PCR, and its TCRdb copy is limited to in-frame clones, with some not included. This table has some 18,000 clones, 87% appearing once. The germline CDR1 and CDR2 sequences are DFQATT and SNEGSKA (reference sequence). This CDR3 comprises 11 residues. Trimming pared 7 bases from V and 5 bases from J, leaving 11 bases between. The source was CD8+ T cells from peripheral blood mononuclear cells, collected in the third trimester of pregnancy. The sequence derives from a female donor in good health, enrolled as a control in a pregnancy study. The chain links TRBV20-1 to TRBJ1-1; D not certain. CDR3 amino acids: CSVGGETEAFF. The CDR3 region has the DNA TGCAGTGTCGGAGGCGAGACTGAAGCTTTCTTT.